The clone carrying this T cell receptor (beta chain) has just a few counts. Antigen unknown. The V gene end was trimmed by 3 bases and the J gene end by 0 bases; junction bases not matched to a gene: 2. The CDR3 runs 14 residues. The germline CDR1 and CDR2 sequences are LNHNV and YYDKDF (reference sequence). This sample stems from a study of cytomegalovirus exposure and HLA in healthy donors. Study-wide findings and caveats: Within a later analysis, the majority of CMV-associated TCR beta chains appeared HLA-restricted.

Both 60 Vbeta primers and 13 Jbeta primers went into the PCR. Data came from immunoSEQ multiplex PCR; TCRdb stores just in-frame clones and leaves some out. The data contain about 180,000 clones, under 85% of them singletons. V gene TRBV15 combines with J gene TRBJ2-7; 7 bases match TRBD1. The sample comprised PBMCs. The receptor was isolated from a male donor in good health and CMV-seronegative. Here the CDR3 reads CATSRGQTSYEQYF. DNA of the CDR3: TGTGCCACCAGCAGGGGACAGACCTCCTACGAGCAGTACTTC.